This paragraph covers one T cell receptor beta chain sequence. Adults between roughly 18 and 89 years of age took part from about 24 US areas. Categorization into cohorts depended on clinical history that participants reported. Germline lookup yields CDR1 SGHAT and CDR2 FQDESV (reference sequence). V shed 5 bases and J 4 bases; nucleotides not matched to a gene: 8. The CDR3 totals 16 residues. This specimen comes from a study of blood T cell repertoires in COVID-19. In the study's own analysis: For nucleated cells, counts were estimated from reference gene primer amplification. The table came from immunoSEQ multiplex PCR; TCRdb's copy has only in-frame clones and leaves some out. That table supplies the V and J calls and clone size; D and trimming were determined from the DNA. The sample includes approximately 150,000 clones, about 84% of them seen just once.

Material: PBMCs or T cells enriched from blood (not recorded which). The chain recombines TRBV11-1 with TRBJ2-3, with TRBD2 matching 11 bases. This receptor was obtained from a woman between 40 and 50 years old with acute COVID-19. This CDR3 is CASSLGLAGSPDTQYF. The CDR3, as DNA: TGTGCCAGCAGCCTAGGACTAGCGGGCTCCCCAGATACGCAGTATTTT.